Shown below are 23 T cell receptor beta chains from a single sample sequenced in a study of CD8 T cells in Susac syndrome. Random hexamers served to reverse transcribe roughly 0.5 to 1 ug RNA. TCRdb used MiXCR to reprocess the immunoSEQ multiplex PCR reads, holding one entry per CDR3 protein. The sample gives about 180,000 distinct CDR3 sequences, about 95% of which show up once; approximately 0.099% is in the top ten. The sample comprised CD4+ T cells from PBMCs. The source of these receptors is a human donor with Susac syndrome.

The chain recombines TRBV19 with TRBJ1-1; D perhaps matches TRBD1 (5 bases). CDR1 is LNHDA and CDR2 is SQIVND in the germline V gene (reference sequence). The CDR3 spans 18 residues. Trimming took 4 bases from V and 3 from J, leaving 24 bases between them. Here the CDR3 DNA reads TGTGCCAGTAGTACCCTTAGAGGGACGGTCGGAGGTCACACTGAAGCTTTCTTT. Translating gives CASSTLRGTVGGHTEAFF.

The chain carries TRBV14 and TRBJ2-7; weak D call: TRBD2 (5 bases). Trimming took 3 bases from V and 3 from J, leaving 6 bases between them. The CDR3 length is 12 residues. CDR1 and CDR2 (germline): SGHDN, FVKESK. The CDR3 nucleotides are TGTGCCAGCAGCCAGAGCGGCTACGAGCAGTACTTC. As protein: CASSQSGYEQYF.

The V and J genes are TRBV5-4 and TRBJ2-2, with 9 nucleotides matching TRBD1. The CDR3 is made up of 14 amino acids. J was trimmed by 3 bases and V by 7 bases; bases with no gene match: 4. CDR1 and CDR2 from the germline V gene are SGHNT and YYREEE (reference sequence). The CDR3, as DNA: TGTGCCAGCCGGTGGACAGGGGACACCGGGGAGCTGTTTTTT. Protein: CASRWTGDTGELFF.

The CDR3 DNA reads as TGTGCCAGCGGTCGGGGGCTGGAGCAGTACTTC. This translates into CASGRGLEQYF. This sequence joins TRBV7-9 and TRBJ2-7, with D tentatively TRBD1 or TRBD2 (6 bases each). CDR1 is SEHNR and CDR2 is FQNEAQ in the germline V gene (reference sequence). The CDR3 has 11 residues. Between the trimmed V and J ends, which lost 8 bases and 7 bases, there was a span of 12 bases.

The chain is built from TRBV3-1 and TRBJ2-7, with D unclear. CDR1 and CDR2 (germline): LGHDT, YNNKEL (reference sequence). V was cut by 0 bases and J by 2 bases, with 11 bases left in between. The CDR3 consists of 15 residues. The CDR3 here is CASSQDGAVTYEQYF. In DNA form, the CDR3 reads TGTGCCAGCAGCCAAGATGGCGCAGTTACCTACGAGCAGTACTTC.

The CDR3 sequence: CSARVGSQETQYF. For the CDR3, the DNA is TGCAGTGCTAGAGTGGGGTCCCAAGAGACCCAGTACTTC. This rearrangement joins TRBV20-1 to TRBJ2-5; unclear D gene. V was trimmed by 1 base and J by 1 base, leaving 7 bases between them. Germline values: CDR1 DFQATT, CDR2 SNEGSKA (reference sequence). The CDR3 loop spans 13 amino acids.

This chain links TRBV29-1 with TRBJ2-1, with a weak D call TRBD2 (6 bases). The CDR3 runs to 18 residues. V lost 3 bases and J 5 bases, leaving 26 bases between the germline ends. From germline, CDR1 is SQVTM and CDR2 ANQGSEA. CDR3 in DNA: TGCAGCGTTGACCCGACTAGTTCCTGGGGTCATGCAGACAATGAGCAGTTCTTC. Translation gives CSVDPTSSWGHADNEQFF.

This clonotype was detected once. J is TRBJ2-2 and V is TRBV11-2; D uncertain. The germline V gene encodes CDR1 SGHAT and CDR2 FQNNGV. The CDR3 contains 13 residues. V lost 4 bases to trimming and J lost 5 bases, with 8 bases between them. This chain's CDR3 is CASSWPHTGELFF. As DNA, the CDR3 is TGTGCCAGCAGCTGGCCCCATACCGGGGAGCTGTTTTTT.

The chain is built from TRBV11-2 and TRBJ2-1, with a possible D match to TRBD1 (6 bases). CDR1 is SGHAT, CDR2 FQNNGV, per germline. This CDR3 region has 15 residues. The germline V and J ends were trimmed by 7 bases and 4 bases, with 17 bases remaining between them. DNA of the CDR3: TGTGCCAGCACCGGGGCGGCAGGGGTGTACAATGAGCAGTTCTTC. Amino acid sequence: CASTGAAGVYNEQFF.

The chain uses TRBV7-9 and TRBJ1-5; D unresolved. Germline loops: CDR1 SEHNR, CDR2 FQNEAQ (reference sequence). Trimming cost V 1 base and J 4 bases, with 5 bases left between them. This CDR3 comprises 13 residues. The CDR3 here is CASSLGANQPQHF. The CDR3 coding sequence is TGTGCCAGCAGCTTAGGGGCGAATCAGCCCCAGCATTTT. The full variable domain, with the rest looked up from reference TRBV7-9 and TRBJ1-5, is DTGVSQNPRHKITKRGQNVTFRCDPISEHNRLYWYRQTLGQGPEFLTYFQNEAQLEKSRLLSDRFSAERPKGSFSTLEIQRTEQGDSAMYLCASSLGANQPQHFGDGTRLSIL.

The V call is TRBV12-3 or TRBV12-4, the J call TRBJ2-7; perhaps TRBD1 as D (5 bases). Trimming shortened V by 4 bases and J by 5 bases, and 9 bases separated the two germline ends. The CDR3 consists of 12 residues. CDR3 residues: CASSSAGHEQYF. CDR3 bases: TGTGCCAGCAGTTCTGCAGGGCACGAGCAGTACTTC.

The chain uses TRBV9 and TRBJ1-1, with 7 bases identical to TRBD1. In germline, CDR1 is SGDLS, CDR2 YYNGEE. This CDR3 region has 14 residues. After removal of 5 bases from V and 0 bases from J, the junction contained 4 bases not matched to a gene. The CDR3 DNA reads TGTGCCAGCAGTGGGACAGTCATGAACACTGAAGCTTTCTTT. Protein product: CASSGTVMNTEAFF.

This chain uses TRBV6-2 or TRBV6-3 with TRBJ2-7; tentatively, D is TRBD1 or TRBD2 (5 bases each). Germline values: CDR1 MNHEY, CDR2 SVGEGT. Trimming stripped 7 bases from V and 1 base from J, with 20 bases between. The CDR3 loop spans 16 amino acids. CDR3 sequence reads: CASTSRWGRSSYEQYF. The CDR3 coding sequence is TGTGCCAGCACCTCCAGGTGGGGACGATCTTCCTACGAGCAGTACTTC.

The rearrangement joins TRBV18 to TRBJ2-1; D assignment may be TRBD1 or TRBD2 (5 bases each). Trimming pared 1 base from V and 6 bases from J, leaving 10 bases between. This CDR3 spans 14 amino acids. Germline assignment: CDR1 KGHSH and CDR2 LQKENI. This chain's CDR3 is CASSPLPGTNEQFF. CDR3 coding DNA: TGTGCCAGCTCACCACTCCCTGGGACCAATGAGCAGTTCTTC. Full variable domain (outside the CDR3, taken from reference TRBV18 and TRBJ2-1): NAGVMQNPRHLVRRRGQEARLRCSPMKGHSHVYWYRQLPEEGLKFMVYLQKENIIDESGMPKERFSAEFPKEGPSILRIQQVVRGDSAAYFCASSPLPGTNEQFFGPGTRLTVL.

The V gene is TRBV30, the J gene TRBJ1-5; D uncertain. The germline CDR1 and CDR2 sequences are GTSNPN and SVGIG (reference sequence). The CDR3 length is 14 residues. Trimming cost V 0 bases and J 1 base, with 7 bases left between them. CDR3 sequence reads: CAWSVDKSNQPQHF. CDR3 bases: TGTGCCTGGAGTGTAGACAAGAGCAATCAGCCCCAGCATTTT.

The chain links TRBV19 to TRBJ1-5; the D gene is possibly TRBD1 (6 bases). From germline, CDR1 is LNHDA and CDR2 SQIVND (reference sequence). The CDR3 sequence is 17 residues long. Between the trimmed V and J ends, which lost 3 bases and 1 base, there was a span of 16 bases. The CDR3 nucleotides read TGTGCCAGTAGTATCAACGGCGGGGGGGCAAGCAATCAGCCCCAGCATTTT. It yields the protein CASSINGGGASNQPQHF.

The chain couples TRBV30 to TRBJ1-2, with unresolved D. This CDR3 contains 12 residues. Deletions cut 1 base from V and 2 bases from J, with 5 bases between. Germline CDR1 GTSNPN, CDR2 SVGIG (reference sequence). CDR3 amino acids: CAWSAWNYGYTF. The CDR3 region has the DNA TGTGCCTGGAGTGCATGGAACTATGGCTACACCTTC.

The rearrangement uses TRBV20-1 and TRBJ2-3; 10 bases line up with TRBD2. V lost 4 bases, J lost 2 bases, and 6 bases stayed unmatched. Germline loops: CDR1 DFQATT, CDR2 SNEGSKA (reference sequence). This CDR3 is built from 15 residues. CDR3 region: CSATRTSGSTDTQYF. The CDR3 DNA follows: TGCAGTGCTACGCGGACTAGCGGTTCCACAGATACGCAGTATTTT.

The chain joins TRBV30 to TRBJ2-2; TRBD1 aligns across 9 bases. The CDR3 consists of 15 residues. Germline V lookup: CDR1 GTSNPN, CDR2 SVGIG (reference sequence). V was clipped by 0 bases and J by 3 bases; unmatched bases: 2. The CDR3 is CAWSVGTGYTGELFF. Written as DNA, the CDR3 is TGTGCCTGGAGTGTAGGGACAGGGTACACCGGGGAGCTGTTTTTT.

The rearrangement joins TRBV11-2 to TRBJ2-1; a possible D gene is TRBD2 (5 bases). The CDR3 totals 15 residues. V gave up 8 bases and J gave up 7 bases, with 21 bases separating them. Germline V lookup: CDR1 SGHAT, CDR2 FQNNGV. CDR3 bases: TGTGCCAGCTCACCTTACGAACTAGTAGGGAATGAGCAGTTCTTC. Protein product: CASSPYELVGNEQFF.

The CDR3, as DNA: TGTGCCAGCCGGCGTAATGGGGCCTACGAGCAGTACTTC. This translates into CASRRNGAYEQYF. The genes are TRBV25-1 and TRBJ2-7; D remains ambiguous. Trimming shortened V by 8 bases and J by 2 bases, and 13 bases separated the two germline ends. Germline assignment: CDR1 MGHDK and CDR2 SYGVNS. CDR3 length equals 13 residues.

The V gene is TRBV25-1, the J gene TRBJ2-1; 9 nucleotides match TRBD2. The CDR3 is made up of 16 amino acids. Germline loops: CDR1 MGHDK, CDR2 SYGVNS. Losses at the gene ends were 2 bases for V and 10 bases for J; bases not matched to a gene: 12. CDR3 amino acids: CASSETWREGFEEQFF. Written as DNA, the CDR3 is TGTGCCAGCAGTGAAACGTGGCGGGAGGGCTTTGAAGAGCAGTTCTTC.

V usage is TRBV30 and J usage is TRBJ2-7; 12 nucleotides align to TRBD2. CDR1 and CDR2 (germline): GTSNPN, SVGIG (reference sequence). Trimming at V came to 1 base and at J to 3 bases, leaving 7 bases not matched to a gene. This CDR3 region has 16 residues. CDR3 in amino acids: CAWSGDLAGGLYEQYF. The CDR3 DNA is TGTGCCTGGAGTGGCGATCTAGCGGGAGGGCTCTACGAGCAGTACTTC.